Sequencing of this T cell receptor (beta chain) was carried out in a study of cytomegalovirus exposure and HLA in healthy donors. Worth noting for this clone: What it recognizes is unknown.

Looked up from germline, CDR1 is MNHNS and CDR2 is SASEGT. The CDR3 loop spans 13 amino acids. Trimming pared 7 bases from V and 3 bases from J, leaving 12 bases between. A multiplex PCR was run with 60 Vbeta primers and 13 Jbeta primers. Here immunoSEQ multiplex PCR was the method, and the copy in TCRdb shows in-frame clones only, minus some. The sample contains about 90,000 clones, roughly 60% of which appear only once. Study-wide points: About 87% or about 30% of the time was how often most TCR beta V segments were productive, according to an earlier analysis.

V is TRBV6-1 and J is TRBJ1-1; no clear D. This sequence was found in a woman aged 25 to 39 in good health and CMV-seropositive. The specimen sequenced was PBMCs. This CDR3 is CASTRELDTEAFF. In DNA, the CDR3 is TGTGCCAGCACCCGGGAGCTCGACACTGAAGCTTTCTTT.